This TCR beta chain was sequenced for a study of blood T cell repertoires in COVID-19. TCRdb keeps only in-frame clones here, not all; method: immunoSEQ multiplex PCR. The sample shows around 330,000 clones, roughly 89% of them seen only once. The CDR3 totals 14 residues. Germline assignment: CDR1 SGHTA and CDR2 FQGNSA. V lost 5 bases, J lost 3 bases, and 6 bases stayed unmatched. The sample consisted of PBMCs or T cells enriched from blood (not recorded which). The receptor's source is a woman aged 18-29 years who had recovered from COVID-19. This chain uses TRBV7-2 with TRBJ1-2; 7 nucleotides line up with TRBD1. The CDR3: CASSTTGWDYGYTF. As DNA, the CDR3 is TGTGCCAGCAGCACGACAGGGTGGGACTATGGCTACACCTTC.